Detailed here is one TCR beta chain. In the study's own analysis: Researchers report that nucleated cell counts were estimated from reference gene primer amplification. Method: immunoSEQ multiplex PCR; TCRdb's copy keeps in-frame clones and lacks some. That table gives V, J and clone size, and the DNA gave D and trimming. There are fewer than 60,000 clones in the sample; more than 65% occur only once, and approximately 7.6% lies in the top ten. Trimming removed 1 base from V and 3 bases from J; junction bases left unmatched: 8. This CDR3 has 16 amino acids. From germline, CDR1 is SGHRS and CDR2 YFSETQ. This specimen belongs to a study of blood T cell repertoires in COVID-19. As for the study in general: Nucleic acid was either cDNA or gDNA, and it came from T cells, B-cell-depleted T cells, or PBMCs.

The V call is TRBV5-1, the J call TRBJ2-5, with 8 bases lining up with TRBD2. The TCR sequence derives from a human donor in a cohort sampled during active COVID-19. Input material: peripheral blood. DNA for the CDR3: TGCGCCAGCAGCTTGAAAATTGCGGGAGGTAAAGAGACCCAGTACTTC. Translating it yields CASSLKIAGGKETQYF.